This TCR beta chain is drawn from a study of blood T cell repertoires in COVID-19 (dated by TCRdb to 2020 to 2022). Notes on the research overall: Samples from collaborators originated in the United States, Italy and Spain and spanned both the acute and convalescent phases of COVID-19. Where HLA class I and class II types were available, the types were taken from metadata supplied by the sample provider, not from assay-based typing. The samples were drawn from two sources: the first 160 participants of the ongoing ImmuneRACE study, and 950 to 1,500 subjects contributed by 6 global collaborators. A de-identified subject ID, COVID-19 status, age in years and sex were almost always included in the sample metadata. The repertoires were made available in a free public database intended to serve as a resource for research on the immune response to SARS-CoV-2. The material from the prospective study consisted of cDNA or gDNA derived from T cells, B-cell-depleted T cells, or PBMCs. Deeply sampled blood TCRbeta repertoires from subjects exposed to, actively infected with, or recovered from COVID-19 were included in the dataset. Summary of the overall study and its limitations: Clinical and demographic metadata were provided uncurated, with the amount varying by source and participant.

The CDR3, from cysteine to phenylalanine, totals 15 residues. Only CDR3 DNA is held: 45 bases, read in frame from base 1. From a lookup of the germline V gene, CDR1 and CDR2 are LGHNA and YSLEER. The germline V end is reduced by 1 base and the J end by 0 bases; junction bases left unmatched: 2. Each collaborating institution followed its own protocols to collect whole blood in K2EDTA tubes. Collaborator samples were shipped for TCRbeta analysis as frozen whole blood, isolated PBMCs, or DNA extracted from either sample type. TCRbeta CDR3 regions were amplified from genomic DNA using the immunoSEQ Assay, a bias-controlled multiplex PCR. Per the source publication's procedure: Within the assay, amplification of reference gene primers was used to estimate how many nucleated cells each sample contained. Sequence reads were collapsed and filtered to measure the absolute abundance of every unique TCRbeta CDR3 rearrangement. For each sample, productive Simpson clonality was calculated by taking the square root of Simpson's diversity index across productive rearrangements. What TCRdb holds here is the immuneACCESS table cut down to in-frame rearrangements. Part of the clones is not present; checked against another copy, under half of the missing clones reflect an unresolved V gene, and the others are unexplained. V, J and clone size are those of that table, while D and trimming were read from the DNA. Here the sample has about 280,000 clones; 88% occur a single time. Of the sample, about 8.5% is held by the ten largest clones.

Concerning this clone itself: It lacks a known antigen. It has no much larger one-base neighbor in the sample; base qualities were not kept.

This receptor was obtained from a man younger than 35 with active or convalescent COVID-19. Recombination linked TRBV4-3 to TRBJ1-1, with TRBD1 matching 7 junction bases. The sample was peripheral blood. Here the CDR3 is given as CASSQGTGVNTEAFF. The DNA is TGCGCCAGCAGCCAAGGAACAGGGGTGAACACTGAAGCTTTCTTT.